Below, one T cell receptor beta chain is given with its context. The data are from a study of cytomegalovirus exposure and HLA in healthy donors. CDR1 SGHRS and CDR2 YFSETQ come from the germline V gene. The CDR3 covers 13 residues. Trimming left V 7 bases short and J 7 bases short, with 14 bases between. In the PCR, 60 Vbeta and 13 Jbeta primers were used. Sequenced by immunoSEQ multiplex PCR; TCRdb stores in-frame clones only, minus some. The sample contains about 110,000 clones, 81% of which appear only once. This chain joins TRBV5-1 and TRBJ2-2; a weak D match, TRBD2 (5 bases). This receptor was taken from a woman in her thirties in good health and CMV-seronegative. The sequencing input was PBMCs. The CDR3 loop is CASREGSVGELFF. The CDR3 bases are TGCGCCAGCCGAGAGGGTTCGGTCGGGGAGCTGTTTTTT.